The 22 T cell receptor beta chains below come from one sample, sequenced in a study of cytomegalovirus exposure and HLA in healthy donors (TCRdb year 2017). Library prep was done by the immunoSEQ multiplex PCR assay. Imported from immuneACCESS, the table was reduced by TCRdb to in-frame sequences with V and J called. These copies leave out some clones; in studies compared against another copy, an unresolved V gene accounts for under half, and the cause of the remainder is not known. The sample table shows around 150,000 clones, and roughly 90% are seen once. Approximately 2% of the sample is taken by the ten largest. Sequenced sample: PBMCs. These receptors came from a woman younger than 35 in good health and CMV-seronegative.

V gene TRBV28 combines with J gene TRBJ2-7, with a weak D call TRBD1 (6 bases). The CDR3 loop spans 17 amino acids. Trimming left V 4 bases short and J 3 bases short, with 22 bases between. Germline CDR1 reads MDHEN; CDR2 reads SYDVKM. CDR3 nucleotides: TGTGCCAGCAGTTCCCGTGTAGGACAGAGCCCCTACTACGAGCAGTACTTC. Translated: CASSSRVGQSPYYEQYF.

The CDR3, as DNA: TGTGCCAGCAGCCAAGTCGATGAGCAGTTCTTC. Encoded protein: CASSQVDEQFF. The J gene is TRBJ2-1, the V gene TRBV4-2; no clear D. This CDR3 region has 11 residues. Trimming left V 1 base short and J 8 bases short, with 3 bases between. From germline, CDR1 is LGHNA and CDR2 YNFKEQ.

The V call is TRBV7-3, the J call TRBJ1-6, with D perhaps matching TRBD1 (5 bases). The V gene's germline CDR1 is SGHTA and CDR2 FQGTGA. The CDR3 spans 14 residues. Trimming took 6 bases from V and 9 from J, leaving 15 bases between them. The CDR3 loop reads CASSLQDWGSPLHF. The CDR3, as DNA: TGTGCCAGCAGTCTACAGGATTGGGGTTCACCCCTCCACTTT.

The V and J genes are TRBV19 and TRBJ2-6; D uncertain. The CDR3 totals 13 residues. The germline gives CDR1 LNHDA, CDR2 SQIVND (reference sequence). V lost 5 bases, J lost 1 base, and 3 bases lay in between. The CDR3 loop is CASSQSGANVLTF. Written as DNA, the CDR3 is TGTGCCAGTAGTCAGTCTGGGGCCAACGTCCTGACTTTC.

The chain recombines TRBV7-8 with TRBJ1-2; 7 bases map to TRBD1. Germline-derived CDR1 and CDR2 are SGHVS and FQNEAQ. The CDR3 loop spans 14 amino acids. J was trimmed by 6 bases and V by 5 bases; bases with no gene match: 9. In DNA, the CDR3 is TGTGCCAGCAGCCTCCCGACAGGGTTGGATGGCTACACCTTC. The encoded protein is CASSLPTGLDGYTF.

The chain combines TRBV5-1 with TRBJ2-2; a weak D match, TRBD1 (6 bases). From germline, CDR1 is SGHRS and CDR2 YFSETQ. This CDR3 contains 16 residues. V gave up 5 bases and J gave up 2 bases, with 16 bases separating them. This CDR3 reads CASRGGDSLNTGELFF. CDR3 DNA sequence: TGCGCCAGCAGAGGGGGAGACAGCCTAAACACCGGGGAGCTGTTTTTT.

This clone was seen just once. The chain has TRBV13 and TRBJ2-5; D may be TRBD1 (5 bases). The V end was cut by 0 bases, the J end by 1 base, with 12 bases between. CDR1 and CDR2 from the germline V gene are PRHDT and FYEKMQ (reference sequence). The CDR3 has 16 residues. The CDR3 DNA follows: TGTGCCAGCAGCTTAGGCCTAAGCGACAGCCAAGAGACCCAGTACTTC. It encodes CASSLGLSDSQETQYF.

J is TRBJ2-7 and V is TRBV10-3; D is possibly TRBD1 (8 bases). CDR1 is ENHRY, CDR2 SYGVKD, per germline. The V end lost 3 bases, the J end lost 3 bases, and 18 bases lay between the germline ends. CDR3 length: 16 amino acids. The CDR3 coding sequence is TGTGCCATCAGTGATAGGGGGGGGACAGGAGGCTACGAGCAGTACTTC. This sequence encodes CAISDRGGTGGYEQYF.

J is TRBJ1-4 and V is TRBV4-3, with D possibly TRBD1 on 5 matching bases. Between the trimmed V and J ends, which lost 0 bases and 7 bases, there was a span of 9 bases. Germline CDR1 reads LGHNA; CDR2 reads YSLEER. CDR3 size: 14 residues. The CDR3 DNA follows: TGCGCCAGCAGCCAAGACAGGGTGGTTGAAAAACTGTTTTTT. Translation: CASSQDRVVEKLFF.

CDR3 DNA: TGCGCCAGCAGTGGGACAGTCCAGCTTGGGCAGTACTTC. It yields the protein CASSGTVQLGQYF. The chain employs TRBV23-1 and TRBJ2-7, with 7 bases that match TRBD1. TRBV23-1 is an ORF, with its function uncertain. Trimming at V came to 5 bases and at J to 9 bases, leaving 10 bases not matched to a gene. This CDR3 has 13 residues.

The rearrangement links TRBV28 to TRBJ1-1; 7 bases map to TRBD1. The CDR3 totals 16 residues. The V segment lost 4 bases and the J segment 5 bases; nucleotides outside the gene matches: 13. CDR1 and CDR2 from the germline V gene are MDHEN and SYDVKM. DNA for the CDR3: TGTGCCAGCAGTTCCCCATGGACAGGAGGGGGGACTGAAGCTTTCTTT. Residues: CASSSPWTGGGTEAFF.

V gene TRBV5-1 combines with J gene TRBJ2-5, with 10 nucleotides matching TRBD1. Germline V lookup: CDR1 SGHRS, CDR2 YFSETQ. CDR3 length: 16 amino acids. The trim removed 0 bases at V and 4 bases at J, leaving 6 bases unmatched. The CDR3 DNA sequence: TGCGCCAGCAGCTTGGTGGGGACAGGGGTCTCAGAGACCCAGTACTTC. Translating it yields CASSLVGTGVSETQYF.

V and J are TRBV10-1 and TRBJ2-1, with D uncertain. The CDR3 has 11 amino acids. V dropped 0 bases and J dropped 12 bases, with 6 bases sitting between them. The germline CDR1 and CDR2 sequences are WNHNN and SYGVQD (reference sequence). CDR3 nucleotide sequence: TGCGCCAGCAGTGAGTCATCCGTGCAGTTCTTC. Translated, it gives CASSESSVQFF.

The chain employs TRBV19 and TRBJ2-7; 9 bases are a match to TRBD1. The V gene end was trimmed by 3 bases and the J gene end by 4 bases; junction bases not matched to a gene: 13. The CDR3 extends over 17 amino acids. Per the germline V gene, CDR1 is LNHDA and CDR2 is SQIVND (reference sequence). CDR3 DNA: TGTGCCAGTAGTATCATACGCGCCGGGACAGGGCTTTACGAGCAGTACTTC. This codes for CASSIIRAGTGLYEQYF.

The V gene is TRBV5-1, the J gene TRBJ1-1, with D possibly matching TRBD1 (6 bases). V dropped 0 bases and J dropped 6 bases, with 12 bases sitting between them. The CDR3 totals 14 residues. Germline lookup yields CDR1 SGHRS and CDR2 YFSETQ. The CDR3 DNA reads TGCGCCAGCAGCTTGGCCCGCAGGGGAGCTGAAGCTTTCTTT. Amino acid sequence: CASSLARRGAEAFF. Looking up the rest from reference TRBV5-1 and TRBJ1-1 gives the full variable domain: KAGVTQTPRYLIKTRGQQVTLSCSPISGHRSVSWYQQTPGQGLQFLFEYFSETQRNKGNFPGRFSGRQFSNSRSEMNVSTLELGDSALYLCASSLARRGAEAFFGQGTRLTVV.

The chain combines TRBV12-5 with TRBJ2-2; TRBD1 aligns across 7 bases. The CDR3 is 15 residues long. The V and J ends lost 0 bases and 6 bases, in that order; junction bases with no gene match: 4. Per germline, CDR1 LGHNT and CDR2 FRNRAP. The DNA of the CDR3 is TGTGCTAGTGGTTTGGTGCGGCAGGGGGCCGGGGAGCTGTTTTTT. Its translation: CASGLVRQGAGELFF.

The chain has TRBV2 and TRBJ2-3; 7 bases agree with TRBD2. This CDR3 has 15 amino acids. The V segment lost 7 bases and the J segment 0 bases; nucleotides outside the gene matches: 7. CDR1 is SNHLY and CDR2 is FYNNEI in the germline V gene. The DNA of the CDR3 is TGTGCCAGCATCCGGCTAGCGGCAAGCACAGATACGCAGTATTTT. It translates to CASIRLAASTDTQYF.

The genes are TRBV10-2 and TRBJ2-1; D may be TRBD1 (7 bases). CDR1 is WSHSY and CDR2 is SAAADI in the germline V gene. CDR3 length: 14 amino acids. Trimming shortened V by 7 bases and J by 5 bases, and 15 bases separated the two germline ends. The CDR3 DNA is TGCGCCAGCACAGGCGCGGGACAGAACAATGAGCAGTTCTTC. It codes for CASTGAGQNNEQFF.

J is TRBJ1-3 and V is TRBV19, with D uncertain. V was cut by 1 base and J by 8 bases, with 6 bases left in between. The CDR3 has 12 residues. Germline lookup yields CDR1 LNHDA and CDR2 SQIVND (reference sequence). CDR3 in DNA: TGTGCCAGTAGTATAGGGGAGGACACCATATATTTT. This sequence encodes CASSIGEDTIYF.

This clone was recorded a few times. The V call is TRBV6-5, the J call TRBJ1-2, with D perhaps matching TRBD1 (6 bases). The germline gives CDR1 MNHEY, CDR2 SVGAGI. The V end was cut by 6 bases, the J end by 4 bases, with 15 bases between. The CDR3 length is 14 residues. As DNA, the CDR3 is TGTGCCAGCAGGTCCCAAACAGGGACCTATGGCTACACCTTC. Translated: CASRSQTGTYGYTF.

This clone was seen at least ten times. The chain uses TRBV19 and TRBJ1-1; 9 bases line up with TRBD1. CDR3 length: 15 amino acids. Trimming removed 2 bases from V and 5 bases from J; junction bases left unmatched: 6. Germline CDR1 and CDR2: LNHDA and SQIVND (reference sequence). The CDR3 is CASSIIPGTGTEAFF. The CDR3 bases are TGTGCCAGTAGTATAATCCCCGGGACAGGGACTGAAGCTTTCTTT. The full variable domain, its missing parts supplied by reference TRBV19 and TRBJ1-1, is DGGITQSPKYLFRKEGQNVTLSCEQNLNHDAMYWYRQDPGQGLRLIYYSQIVNDFQKGDIAEGYSVSREKKESFPLTVTSAQKNPTAFYLCASSIIPGTGTEAFFGQGTRLTVV.

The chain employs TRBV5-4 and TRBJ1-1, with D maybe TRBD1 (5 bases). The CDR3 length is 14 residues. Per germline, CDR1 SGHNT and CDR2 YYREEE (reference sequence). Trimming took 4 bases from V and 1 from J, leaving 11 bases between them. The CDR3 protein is CASSPGGTNTEAFF. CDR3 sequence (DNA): TGTGCCAGCAGCCCGGGGGGGACGAACACTGAAGCTTTCTTT.